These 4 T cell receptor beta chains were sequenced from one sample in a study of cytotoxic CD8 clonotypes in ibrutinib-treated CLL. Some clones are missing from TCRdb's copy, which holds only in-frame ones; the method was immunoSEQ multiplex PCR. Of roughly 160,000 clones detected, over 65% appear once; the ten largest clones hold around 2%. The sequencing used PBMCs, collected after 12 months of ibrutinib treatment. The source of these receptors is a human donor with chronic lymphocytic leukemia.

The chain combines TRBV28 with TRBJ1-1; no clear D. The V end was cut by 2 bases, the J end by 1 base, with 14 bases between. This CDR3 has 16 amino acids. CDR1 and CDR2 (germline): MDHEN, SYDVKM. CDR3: CASSLRWGGGNTEAFF. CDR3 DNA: TGTGCCAGCAGTTTAAGGTGGGGTGGCGGGAACACTGAAGCTTTCTTT.

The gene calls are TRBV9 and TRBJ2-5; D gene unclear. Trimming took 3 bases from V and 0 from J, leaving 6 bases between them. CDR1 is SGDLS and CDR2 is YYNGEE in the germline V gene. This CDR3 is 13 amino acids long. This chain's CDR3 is CASSARDQETQYF. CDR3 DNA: TGTGCCAGCAGCGCACGGGACCAAGAGACCCAGTACTTC.

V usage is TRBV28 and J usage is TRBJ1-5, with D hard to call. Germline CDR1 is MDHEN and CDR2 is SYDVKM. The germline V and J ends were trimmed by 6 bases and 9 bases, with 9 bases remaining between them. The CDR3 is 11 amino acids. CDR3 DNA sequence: TGTGCCAGCAGCCAATCACCGCCCCAGCATTTT. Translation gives CASSQSPPQHF.

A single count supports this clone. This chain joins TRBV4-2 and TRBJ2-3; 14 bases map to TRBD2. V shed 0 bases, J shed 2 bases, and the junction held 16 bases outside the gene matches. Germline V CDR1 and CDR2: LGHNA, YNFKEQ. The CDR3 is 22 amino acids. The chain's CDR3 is CASSQDLGSGLAGAIYTDTQYF. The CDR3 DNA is TGTGCCAGCAGCCAAGATTTGGGGTCGGGACTAGCGGGAGCTATTTACACAGATACGCAGTATTTT.